These 5 T cell receptor beta chains originate from one sample sequenced in a study of blood T cells in healthy people across ages. Primed by a sample-barcoded 5' primer and a J-beta primer mix, a second PCR proceeded for roughly 7 to 11 cycles. TCRdb analysed the 5' RACE reads with MiXCR anew, one entry per CDR3 protein. The table has some 1.5 million distinct CDR3 sequences, roughly two fifths seen once. The sample taken for sequencing was blood. These receptors all stem from a woman in her late teens or twenties in good health.

The table lists this clonotype with a few counts. The chain uses TRBV4-2 and TRBJ2-7; 11 positions match TRBD2. Trimming cost V 3 bases and J 3 bases; bases outside gene matches: 10. The CDR3 is made up of 17 amino acids. Germline V gene sequence: CDR1 LGHNA, CDR2 YNFKEQ. CDR3: CASSQTSGTSGFYEQYF. In nucleotides, the CDR3 is TGTGCCAGCAGCCAGACGTCCGGGACTAGCGGCTTCTACGAGCAGTACTTC.

This clonotype was found a few times. The chain joins TRBV7-9 to TRBJ1-2, with D perhaps TRBD1 (6 bases). The CDR3 length is 15 residues. CDR1 is SEHNR and CDR2 is FQNEAQ in the germline V gene (reference sequence). Trimming left V 2 bases short and J 6 bases short, with 16 bases between. CDR3 region: CASSLRQEGGNGYTF. DNA for the CDR3: TGTGCCAGCAGCTTACGCCAGGAGGGGGGGAATGGCTACACCTTC.

This clonotype was found a few times. Written as DNA, the CDR3 is TGTGCCATCAAGGCCGAGGCTAGCACTGACTGGGAGCAGTACTTC. Encoded protein: CAIKAEASTDWEQYF. This chain joins TRBV10-3 and TRBJ2-7; tentative D call: TRBD2 (5 bases). V was cut by 7 bases and J by 7 bases, with 23 bases left in between. The CDR3 has 15 residues. The germline CDR1 and CDR2 sequences are ENHRY and SYGVKD.

The rearrangement uses TRBV27 and TRBJ1-2; D is ambiguous. CDR3 size: 14 residues. Germline CDR1 is MNHEY and CDR2 is SMNVEV (reference sequence). With 4 bases removed from V and 8 bases from J, the gap between germline ends came to 17 bases. The CDR3 loop reads CASSSRGFHGGYTF. The DNA of the CDR3 is TGTGCCAGCAGTTCGCGGGGTTTCCATGGAGGCTACACCTTC.

This clonotype has more than one count but fewer than ten. The rearrangement uses TRBV11-1 and TRBJ1-1; D is uncertain. Per the germline V gene, CDR1 is SGHAT and CDR2 is FQDESV (reference sequence). This CDR3 is 13 amino acids long. V was trimmed by 3 bases and J by 7 bases, leaving 12 bases between them. The CDR3 protein is CASSFSGYLEAFF. DNA of the CDR3: TGTGCCAGCAGCTTTTCGGGTTACCTTGAAGCTTTCTTT.